What follows are 21 T cell receptor beta chains derived from one specimen sequenced in a study of blood T cell repertoires in COVID-19. Clones were sequenced by immunoSEQ multiplex PCR, and TCRdb holds only the in-frame ones, with some missing. The sample yields approximately 36,000 clones, approximately 80% seen once. The source material was peripheral blood. Every receptor here comes from a human donor in a cohort sampled during active or convalescent COVID-19. The donor label of this sample is uncertain.

The rearrangement uses TRBV7-2 and TRBJ2-7; D is uncertain. The V end lost 0 bases, the J end lost 5 bases, and 5 bases lay between the germline ends. The length of the CDR3 is 12 residues. CDR1 is SGHTA, CDR2 FQGNSA, per germline. This chain's CDR3 is CASSLAAHEQYF. CDR3 nucleotide sequence: TGTGCCAGCAGCTTAGCGGCCCACGAGCAGTACTTC.

This chain links TRBV30 with TRBJ2-2; 11 positions agree with TRBD1. The CDR3 runs 16 residues. The ends lost 4 bases at V and 3 bases at J; junction bases unmatched: 7. Germline V CDR1 and CDR2: GTSNPN, SVGIG (reference sequence). CDR3 amino acids: CAWKSWGQGDTGELFF. The CDR3 DNA is TGTGCCTGGAAATCCTGGGGACAGGGGGACACCGGGGAGCTGTTTTTT.

The V gene is TRBV5-4, the J gene TRBJ1-2; TRBD1 agrees at 7 bases. The CDR3 is made up of 13 amino acids. V was pared by 5 bases and J by 6 bases, with 7 bases of the junction left unmatched. Germline CDR1 SGHNT, CDR2 YYREEE (reference sequence). This CDR3 is CASSYTGEDGYTF. The CDR3 DNA reads as TGTGCCAGCAGTTATACAGGGGAAGATGGCTACACCTTC.

The rearrangement joins TRBV11-2 to TRBJ2-3; 11 bases line up with TRBD2. J was trimmed by 3 bases and V by 1 base; bases with no gene match: 9. The CDR3 has 18 amino acids. Germline-derived CDR1 and CDR2 are SGHAT and FQNNGV. The CDR3 sequence: CASSLALLAGVSTDTQYF. The CDR3 DNA reads TGTGCCAGCAGCTTAGCCCTACTAGCGGGAGTTAGTACAGATACGCAGTATTTT.

The chain employs TRBV19 and TRBJ1-4, with 8 bases aligning to TRBD1. The germline V gene encodes CDR1 LNHDA and CDR2 SQIVND (reference sequence). CDR3 length: 18 residues. With V trimmed by 3 bases and J by 5 bases, 14 bases remained unmatched. In nucleotides, the CDR3 is TGTGCCAGTAGTATCCGGGACAGGACCGACATAGTAAATGAAAAACTGTTTTTT. It yields the protein CASSIRDRTDIVNEKLFF.

V gene TRBV12-5 combines with J gene TRBJ2-3, with 7 bases that match TRBD1. Looked up from germline, CDR1 is LGHNT and CDR2 is FRNRAP. V was clipped by 1 base and J by 5 bases; unmatched bases: 3. The CDR3 length is 14 residues. CDR3: CASGLGQGIDTQYF. For the CDR3, the DNA is TGTGCTAGTGGTTTGGGACAGGGCATAGATACGCAGTATTTT. Variable domain in full (rest from reference TRBV12-5 and TRBJ2-3): DARVTQTPRHKVTEMGQEVTMRCQPILGHNTVFWYRQTMMQGLELLAYFRNRAPLDDSGMPKDRFSAEMPDATLATLKIQPSEPRDSAVYFCASGLGQGIDTQYFGPGTRLTVL.

V is TRBV5-1 and J is TRBJ1-1, with D possibly TRBD1 on 5 matching bases. Trimming left V 1 base short and J 0 bases short, with 13 bases between. Germline values: CDR1 SGHRS, CDR2 YFSETQ. This CDR3 spans 16 amino acids. The CDR3 sequence is CASSLRQGTMNTEAFF. The DNA for the CDR3 is TGCGCCAGCAGCTTGAGGCAGGGAACTATGAACACTGAAGCTTTCTTT. The full variable domain, with the rest looked up from reference TRBV5-1 and TRBJ1-1, is KAGVTQTPRYLIKTRGQQVTLSCSPISGHRSVSWYQQTPGQGLQFLFEYFSETQRNKGNFPGRFSGRQFSNSRSEMNVSTLELGDSALYLCASSLRQGTMNTEAFFGQGTRLTVV.

The chain recombines TRBV5-6 with TRBJ2-1; D is ambiguous. The length of the CDR3 is 15 residues. Looked up from germline, CDR1 is SGHDT and CDR2 is YYEEEE. Trimming pared 3 bases from V and 2 bases from J, leaving 12 bases between. CDR3 loop: CASSSQAKPYNEQFF. The CDR3 nucleotides are TGTGCCAGCAGCTCCCAAGCGAAGCCCTACAATGAGCAGTTCTTC.

The chain couples TRBV7-2 to TRBJ1-6; D uncertain. V dropped 5 bases and J dropped 0 bases, with 14 bases sitting between them. In germline, CDR1 is SGHTA, CDR2 FQGNSA. The CDR3 consists of 17 residues. CDR3 sequence (DNA): TGTGCCAGCAGCCGTGAGGGCTATAGCTCCTATAATTCACCCCTCCACTTT. This translates into CASSREGYSSYNSPLHF.

This clone was detected once. This chain joins TRBV7-8 and TRBJ2-3; 8 bases are a match to TRBD2. Trimming removed 0 bases from V and 2 bases from J; junction bases left unmatched: 4. CDR3 length equals 16 residues. Germline CDR1 and CDR2: SGHVS and FQNEAQ. CDR3 DNA sequence: TGTGCCAGCAGCTTAGCCCTAGCGGGTACCACAGATACGCAGTATTTT. The encoded protein is CASSLALAGTTDTQYF.

The chain has TRBV4-2 and TRBJ2-7; 9 positions agree with TRBD1. CDR1 and CDR2 (germline): LGHNA, YNFKEQ. The V and J ends lost 6 bases and 4 bases, in that order; junction bases with no gene match: 13. This CDR3 is 16 amino acids long. The DNA of the CDR3 is TGTGCCAGCAGTCACGGTCTAACAGGGGGCCCGTACGAGCAGTACTTC. It encodes CASSHGLTGGPYEQYF.

The CDR3 region is CASSFPGQGRRKESYNEQFF. The CDR3 DNA reads TGCGCCAGCAGCTTCCCGGGACAGGGGCGCCGTAAAGAGTCCTACAATGAGCAGTTCTTC. The V and J genes are TRBV5-1 and TRBJ2-1; TRBD1 matches at 10 bases. The junction had 15 bases not matched to a gene; V was cut back by 2 bases and J by 1 base. The CDR3 is 20 residues long. The germline V gene encodes CDR1 SGHRS and CDR2 YFSETQ.

This clone appeared once. The chain has TRBV24-1 and TRBJ2-7, with a tentative D call TRBD1 (5 bases). V was trimmed by 4 bases and J by 1 base, leaving 10 bases between them. Germline values: CDR1 KGHDR, CDR2 SFDVKD. This CDR3 region has 14 residues. CDR3 nucleotide sequence: TGTGCCACCAGTGACCCCGACAGATCCTACGAGCAGTACTTC. Translation: CATSDPDRSYEQYF.

The V gene is TRBV20-1, the J gene TRBJ2-1; maybe TRBD1 (5 bases). Trimming removed 3 bases from V and 10 bases from J, with 7 bases in between. The CDR3 sequence is 10 residues long. CDR1 DFQATT and CDR2 SNEGSKA come from the germline V gene (reference sequence). The CDR3, as DNA: TGCAGTGCTAGGACAGACGAGCAGTTCTTC. Translated: CSARTDEQFF.

The chain has TRBV6-5 and TRBJ1-6; 8 bases line up with TRBD1. The CDR3 extends over 15 amino acids. Germline CDR1 and CDR2: MNHEY and SVGAGI. V gave up 6 bases and J gave up 7 bases; unmatched junction bases: 8. DNA for the CDR3: TGTGCCAGCAGAGCCGGACAGGGTGGGAATTCACCCCTCCACTTT. Translation gives CASRAGQGGNSPLHF.

The chain links TRBV3-1 (or the pseudogene TRBV3-2) to TRBJ1-3; D is undetermined. This CDR3 is built from 16 residues. The V end was cut by 3 bases, the J end by 4 bases, with 16 bases between. The germline V gene encodes CDR1 LGHDT and CDR2 YNNKEL (reference sequence). The chain's CDR3 is CASSHRGGQRGNTIYF. The CDR3 bases are TGTGCCAGCAGCCACCGGGGTGGGCAGCGCGGAAACACCATATATTTT.

This sequence joins TRBV7-2 and TRBJ2-1, with 10 nucleotides matching TRBD2. Germline CDR1 and CDR2: SGHTA and FQGNSA. The J segment lost 4 bases and the V segment lost 4 bases, leaving 7 bases of the junction unmatched. The CDR3 has 16 residues. CDR3 in DNA: TGTGCCAGCAGCTCGGCTGGACTAGCGGAATACAATGAGCAGTTCTTC. It is translated as CASSSAGLAEYNEQFF.

This clone was detected once. The V and J genes are TRBV4-1 and TRBJ2-3, with D perhaps TRBD1 (6 bases). This CDR3 has 17 amino acids. Germline values: CDR1 MGHRA, CDR2 YSYEKL. Deletions cut 0 bases from V and 6 bases from J, with 19 bases between. CDR3 DNA sequence: TGCGCCAGCAGCCAAGATTGGGGGATTGGGGGCGCCGATACGCAGTATTTT. Its protein is CASSQDWGIGGADTQYF.

Here the CDR3 DNA reads TGTGCCAGCAGCAGGGCTCCCCTGGAAAAACTGTTTTTT. It codes for CASSRAPLEKLFF. The gene calls are TRBV6-5 and TRBJ1-4; D possibly corresponds to TRBD1 (5 bases). This CDR3 is 13 amino acids long. V shed 6 bases and J shed 8 bases, with 13 bases lying between them. The germline CDR1 and CDR2 sequences are MNHEY and SVGAGI.

This rearrangement joins TRBV7-2 to TRBJ2-7, with TRBD2 matching over 8 bases. The CDR3 sequence is 16 residues long. Trimming at V came to 1 base and at J to 3 bases, leaving 8 bases not matched to a gene. The germline CDR1 and CDR2 sequences are SGHTA and FQGNSA. The CDR3 loop is CASSLVPGLVGYEQYF. CDR3 bases: TGTGCCAGCAGCTTAGTCCCGGGACTAGTGGGCTACGAGCAGTACTTC.

The chain carries TRBV24-1 and TRBJ1-2; no reliable D call. The V end lost 5 bases, the J end lost 2 bases, and 11 bases lay between the germline ends. The CDR3 loop spans 14 amino acids. Germline V gives CDR1 KGHDR, CDR2 SFDVKD. In DNA, the CDR3 is TGTGCCACCAGTGTCTCCGGCGGAAACTATGGCTACACCTTC. Translated, it gives CATSVSGGNYGYTF.